The 16 T cell receptor beta chains presented below share a single source sample, sequenced in a study of resident and recirculating memory T cells in vitiligo. Sequenced by immunoSEQ multiplex PCR; TCRdb stores in-frame clones only, minus some. This table holds around 70,000 clones, roughly 90% found once. Sequenced: blood. The source is a male donor with vitiligo.

The chain is built from TRBV4-1 and TRBJ1-1; 7 bases align to TRBD1. Trimming removed 4 bases from V and 8 bases from J; junction bases left unmatched: 16. CDR1 is MGHRA and CDR2 is YSYEKL in the germline V gene. The CDR3 is made up of 16 amino acids. The CDR3 loop is CASSRAIWDSHLEAFF. The CDR3 DNA follows: TGCGCCAGCAGCCGCGCTATTTGGGACAGCCATCTGGAAGCTTTCTTT.

The rearrangement joins TRBV5-1 to TRBJ2-1, with 11 bases identical to TRBD1. Germline V gene lookup returns CDR1 SGHRS and CDR2 YFSETQ. Germline trimming cut 3 bases from V and 6 bases from J; bases unmatched to any gene: 8. The CDR3 is 16 amino acids. For the CDR3, the DNA is TGCGCCAGCAGCTCCTCCCCCGGGACAGGGGGCAATGAGCAGTTCTTC. It specifies CASSSSPGTGGNEQFF.

The chain has TRBV7-9 and TRBJ1-4; 9 bases are shared with TRBD1. CDR1 is SEHNR, CDR2 FQNEAQ, per germline (reference sequence). Losses at the gene ends were 0 bases for V and 1 base for J; bases not matched to a gene: 3. The CDR3 has 17 amino acids. Written as DNA, the CDR3 is TGTGCCAGCAGCTTAGCGGGGACAGGGAGAACTAATGAAAAACTGTTTTTT. Its translation is CASSLAGTGRTNEKLFF.

The V call is TRBV7-9, the J call TRBJ2-5; perhaps TRBD2 as D (7 bases). There are 17 residues in the CDR3. V gave up 5 bases and J gave up 4 bases, with 23 bases separating them. Germline values: CDR1 SEHNR, CDR2 FQNEAQ (reference sequence). The CDR3 reads CASSQPQRGHPGETQYF. The CDR3 DNA reads TGTGCCAGCAGCCAACCGCAGCGGGGACACCCGGGAGAGACCCAGTACTTC. The full variable domain, rest sourced from reference TRBV7-9 and TRBJ2-5, is DTGVSQNPRHKITKRGQNVTFRCDPISEHNRLYWYRQTLGQGPEFLTYFQNEAQLEKSRLLSDRFSAERPKGSFSTLEIQRTEQGDSAMYLCASSQPQRGHPGETQYFGPGTRLLVL.

This chain links TRBV7-8 with TRBJ2-3; tentatively, D is TRBD2 (6 bases). V was shortened by 4 bases and J by 5 bases, with 19 bases between the two germline ends. Germline CDR1 and CDR2: SGHVS and FQNEAQ. The CDR3 runs 16 residues. The CDR3 sequence: CASSSEGTSGGDTQYF. CDR3 in DNA: TGTGCCAGCAGCTCCGAGGGGACTTCTGGGGGAGATACGCAGTATTTT.

The CDR3 is CASQGNPNSPLHF. The CDR3 bases are TGTGCCAGCCAGGGGAACCCAAATTCACCCCTCCACTTT. This chain connects TRBV18 to TRBJ1-6; D perhaps matches TRBD1 (6 bases). Trimming took 8 bases from V and 7 from J, leaving 12 bases between them. The CDR3 is made up of 13 amino acids. Germline V lookup: CDR1 KGHSH, CDR2 LQKENI.

The J gene is TRBJ2-7, the V gene TRBV5-4; D unresolved. Per germline, CDR1 SGHNT and CDR2 YYREEE (reference sequence). V was shortened by 0 bases and J by 5 bases, with 12 bases between the two germline ends. This CDR3 has 14 residues. CDR3: CASSLVSTDNEQYF. CDR3 sequence (DNA): TGTGCCAGCAGCTTGGTTAGTACAGATAACGAGCAGTACTTC.

The V call is TRBV5-1, the J call TRBJ2-3; 9 nucleotides agree with TRBD1. J gave up 3 bases and V 2 bases, and 7 bases lay outside the gene matches. This CDR3 has 16 amino acids. Per the germline V gene, CDR1 is SGHRS and CDR2 is YFSETQ. The DNA for the CDR3 is TGCGCCAGCAGCTTACCTAGCGGACAGGGGACAGATACGCAGTATTTT. It yields the protein CASSLPSGQGTDTQYF.

There are a few counts of this clone. The gene calls are TRBV5-1 and TRBJ2-5, with 10 bases lining up with TRBD2. The CDR3 is 13 amino acids. Trimming cost V 5 bases and J 2 bases; bases outside gene matches: 0. The germline V gene encodes CDR1 SGHRS and CDR2 YFSETQ. CDR3 coding DNA: TGCGCCAGCAGACTAGCGGGGCAAGAGACCCAGTACTTC. It codes for CASRLAGQETQYF.

The table lists this clone with a few counts. The rearrangement links TRBV30 to TRBJ1-2; the D gene is possibly TRBD1 (6 bases). The CDR3 consists of 13 residues. Deletions cut 0 bases from V and 3 bases from J, with 8 bases between. CDR1 GTSNPN and CDR2 SVGIG come from the germline V gene (reference sequence). The chain's CDR3 is CAWSVGGDYGYTF. CDR3 DNA sequence: TGTGCCTGGAGTGTAGGGGGGGACTATGGCTACACCTTC.

This chain uses TRBV29-1 with TRBJ1-5; possibly TRBD1 for D (5 bases). This CDR3 region has 13 residues. Trimming pared 6 bases from V and 3 bases from J, leaving 12 bases between. Germline V gene data show CDR1 as SQVTM and CDR2 as ANQGSEA. CDR3 loop: CSVGVMDNQPQHF. Here the CDR3 DNA reads TGCAGCGTAGGGGTTATGGACAATCAGCCCCAGCATTTT.

The V gene is TRBV19, the J gene TRBJ1-1; 7 nucleotides match TRBD1. Germline values: CDR1 LNHDA, CDR2 SQIVND (reference sequence). The CDR3 sequence is 13 residues long. J gave up 9 bases and V 6 bases, and 10 bases lay outside the gene matches. CDR3 sequence reads: CASSSTGTAKAFF. CDR3 coding DNA: TGTGCCAGTAGCAGTACCGGGACAGCCAAAGCTTTCTTT.

The chain is built from TRBV2 and TRBJ1-1; tentative D call: TRBD1 (6 bases). Trimming cost V 8 bases and J 1 base, with 17 bases left between them. The CDR3 length is 15 residues. Germline CDR1 and CDR2: SNHLY and FYNNEI. The CDR3 bases are TGTGCCAGCTCCCCCCGGACAGCCAGGAACACTGAAGCTTTCTTT. Translation: CASSPRTARNTEAFF.

The V gene is TRBV9, the J gene TRBJ2-1, with 9 bases aligning to TRBD1. The V segment lost 0 bases and the J segment 2 bases; nucleotides outside the gene matches: 0. Germline lookup yields CDR1 SGDLS and CDR2 YYNGEE. This CDR3 spans 15 amino acids. Here the CDR3 reads CASSVGQGAYNEQFF. The CDR3 nucleotides are TGTGCCAGCAGCGTAGGACAGGGGGCCTACAATGAGCAGTTCTTC.

This clone was observed once. This chain connects TRBV7-2 to TRBJ1-1; no firm D call. This CDR3 is 16 amino acids long. Trimming stripped 0 bases from V and 1 base from J, with 12 bases between. Germline CDR1 and CDR2: SGHTA and FQGNSA. CDR3 in DNA: TGTGCCAGCAGCTTAGCCGGGCCGGGGTCGAACACTGAAGCTTTCTTT. Encoded protein: CASSLAGPGSNTEAFF.

This chain connects TRBV6-4 to TRBJ1-1, with TRBD1 identical over 8 bases. The V gene's germline CDR1 is MRHNA and CDR2 SNTAGT. The CDR3 sequence is 14 residues long. V shed 2 bases and J 1 base; nucleotides not matched to a gene: 0. In DNA, the CDR3 is TGTGCCAGCAGTGACGGACAGGGGAACACTGAAGCTTTCTTT. Residues: CASSDGQGNTEAFF.